The clone carrying this T cell receptor (beta chain) was detected many times. Its antigen is not identified. Repertoires were generated with immunoSEQ multiplex PCR, while TCRdb's copy carries only in-frame clones and drops some. The sample contains over a million clones, about 77% of which appear only once. The CDR3 covers 15 residues. The J segment lost 4 bases and the V segment lost 5 bases, leaving 6 bases of the junction unmatched. Germline-derived CDR1 and CDR2 are SGHNT and YENEEA. All the donors were Caucasian adults who lived in Nashville, Tennessee. The entry originates in a study of shared clonotypes between healthy human individuals. Study results and caveats: What naive subsets generally showed was a larger estimated richness than memory subsets showed. Naive CD4 clonotypes overlapped across a handful of donors at around 4.8%.

The chain couples TRBV11-3 to TRBJ2-1; 9 bases agree with TRBD1. Source material: memory CD4+ T cells sorted from blood. Subset specified: CD45RA-negative fraction. This receptor was identified in a man younger than 35 in good health. CDR3 DNA: TGTGCCAGCAGCCCCGGGACAGGGACTTACAATGAGCAGTTCTTC. This codes for CASSPGTGTYNEQFF.